These 7 T cell receptor beta chains originate from one sample sequenced in a study of OX40 agonist ivuxolimab in advanced cancers. Assay used: immunoSEQ multiplex PCR; TCRdb lists only in-frame clones, some missing. The sample includes about 48,000 clones, roughly 81% of them seen just once. Material: CD4+ or CD8+ T cells sorted from blood, obtained in a trial of the OX40 agonist ivuxolimab. Receptor source: an adult with an advanced solid tumor such as melanoma, head and neck, liver or kidney cancer.

The chain joins TRBV2 to TRBJ1-5; D unclear. The V gene lost 6 bases and the J gene lost 3 bases, with 15 bases spanning the gap. CDR3 length equals 15 residues. The germline CDR1 and CDR2 sequences are SNHLY and FYNNEI. The CDR3 DNA sequence: TGTGCCAGCAGGAGGGCAGCTGGGTCCAATCAGCCCCAGCATTTT. It encodes CASRRAAGSNQPQHF.

The chain carries TRBV18 and TRBJ2-5; 7 bases map to TRBD1. This CDR3 is built from 15 residues. Germline V lookup: CDR1 KGHSH, CDR2 LQKENI. The trim removed 4 bases at V and 5 bases at J, leaving 10 bases unmatched. The CDR3 nucleotides read TGTGCCAGCTCACTCAGATCGAGGGGGCAGGAGACCCAGTACTTC. Translated: CASSLRSRGQETQYF.

The rearrangement links TRBV7-9 to TRBJ2-5, with 7 positions matching TRBD1. The CDR3 runs 15 residues. Germline V gives CDR1 SEHNR, CDR2 FQNEAQ (reference sequence). V dropped 5 bases and J dropped 1; count of bases not matched to a gene: 7. Here the CDR3 reads CASSQQGQPQETQYF. CDR3 bases: TGTGCCAGCAGCCAGCAGGGACAGCCCCAAGAGACCCAGTACTTC.

The chain uses TRBV18 and TRBJ2-7; no firm D call. The germline gives CDR1 KGHSH, CDR2 LQKENI. The CDR3 loop spans 15 amino acids. Between the trimmed V and J ends, which lost 6 bases and 1 base, there was a span of 16 bases. The CDR3 DNA sequence: TGTGCCAGCTCCCCCACAGCCGTCAATTCCTACGAGCAGTACTTC. Its protein is CASSPTAVNSYEQYF. Full variable domain (remainder filled in from reference TRBV18 and TRBJ2-7): NAGVMQNPRHLVRRRGQEARLRCSPMKGHSHVYWYRQLPEEGLKFMVYLQKENIIDESGMPKERFSAEFPKEGPSILRIQQVVRGDSAAYFCASSPTAVNSYEQYFGPGTRLTVT.

This chain joins TRBV18 and TRBJ1-1; TRBD1 might be the D (5 bases). CDR3 length: 16 residues. Germline lookup yields CDR1 KGHSH and CDR2 LQKENI. V was trimmed by 1 base and J by 3 bases, leaving 15 bases between them. The CDR3 DNA is TGTGCCAGCTCACCACAAATCGCAGGGAGGGACACTGAAGCTTTCTTT. Residues: CASSPQIAGRDTEAFF.

This clone was counted a single time. V usage is TRBV29-1 and J usage is TRBJ1-2; a possible D gene is TRBD1 (5 bases). V lost 2 bases and J 7 bases, leaving 8 bases between the germline ends. CDR1 and CDR2 (germline): SQVTM, ANQGSEA. This CDR3 has 11 amino acids. The chain's CDR3 is CSVEIGGGYTF. DNA of the CDR3: TGCAGCGTTGAAATCGGGGGTGGCTACACCTTC.

The V gene is TRBV5-1, the J gene TRBJ2-3; the match to TRBD2 covers 8 bases. The V and J ends lost 0 bases and 0 bases, in that order; junction bases with no gene match: 15. The CDR3 consists of 20 residues. CDR1 SGHRS and CDR2 YFSETQ come from the germline V gene. CDR3 sequence: CASSLAYSPLAGSSTDTQYF. The CDR3 DNA is TGCGCCAGCAGCTTGGCTTACAGCCCCTTAGCGGGAAGTAGCACAGATACGCAGTATTTT.